This TCR beta chain was captured in a study of blood T cell repertoires in COVID-19. Study context: Sites across the United States, Italy and Spain contributed samples from acute and convalescent COVID-19.

The CDR3 has 13 amino acids. Germline CDR1 and CDR2: SSHAT and FNYEAQ (reference sequence). V shed 5 bases and J shed 6 bases, with 11 bases lying between them. Methods used by the authors: For nucleated cells, counts were estimated from reference gene primer amplification. Using immunoSEQ multiplex PCR, the repertoire was profiled, and TCRdb retains in-frame clones only, with some absent. The D gene and trimming were derived from the DNA, and the V and J assignments and clone size from that table. The sample shows roughly 77,000 clones, 75% to 85% of them seen only once. The chain employs TRBV7-7 and TRBJ2-1; no reliable D call. This sequence was found in a woman aged 70-85 years with acute or convalescent COVID-19. The sequencing sample was made of peripheral blood. The DNA for the CDR3 is TGTGCCAGCAGCACGACTCGTTTCAATGAGCAGTTCTTC. It yields the protein CASSTTRFNEQFF.